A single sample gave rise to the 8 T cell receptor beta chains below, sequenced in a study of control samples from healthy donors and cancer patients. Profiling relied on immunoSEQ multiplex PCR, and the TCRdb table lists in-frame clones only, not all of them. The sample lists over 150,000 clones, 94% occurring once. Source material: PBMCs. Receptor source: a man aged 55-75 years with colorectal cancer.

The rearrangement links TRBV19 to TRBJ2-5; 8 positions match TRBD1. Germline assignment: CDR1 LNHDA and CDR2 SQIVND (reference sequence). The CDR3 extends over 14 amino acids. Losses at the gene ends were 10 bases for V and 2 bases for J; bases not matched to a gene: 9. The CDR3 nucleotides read TGTGCCACCTCCGGGACAGGTTTTCAAGAGACCCAGTACTTC. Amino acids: CATSGTGFQETQYF.

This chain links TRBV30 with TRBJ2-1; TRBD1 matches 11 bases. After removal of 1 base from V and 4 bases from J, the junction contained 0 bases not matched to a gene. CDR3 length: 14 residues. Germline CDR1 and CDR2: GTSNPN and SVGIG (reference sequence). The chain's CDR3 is CAWSGDRGYNEQFF. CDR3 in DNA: TGTGCCTGGAGTGGGGACAGGGGGTACAATGAGCAGTTCTTC.

The CDR3 loop is CASSRAGTEAFF. The DNA for the CDR3 is TGCGCCAGCAGTAGGGCGGGCACTGAAGCTTTCTTT. The chain couples TRBV5-1 to TRBJ1-1; D remains unclear. The germline V and J ends were trimmed by 5 bases and 4 bases, with 9 bases remaining between them. CDR1 SGHRS and CDR2 YFSETQ come from the germline V gene. The CDR3 loop spans 12 amino acids. Looking up the rest from reference TRBV5-1 and TRBJ1-1 gives the full variable domain: KAGVTQTPRYLIKTRGQQVTLSCSPISGHRSVSWYQQTPGQGLQFLFEYFSETQRNKGNFPGRFSGRQFSNSRSEMNVSTLELGDSALYLCASSRAGTEAFFGQGTRLTVV.

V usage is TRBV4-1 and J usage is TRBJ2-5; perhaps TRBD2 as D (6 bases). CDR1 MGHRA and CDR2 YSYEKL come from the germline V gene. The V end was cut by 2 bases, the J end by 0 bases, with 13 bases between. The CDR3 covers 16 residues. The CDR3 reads CASSQRAGGYQETQYF. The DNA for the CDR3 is TGCGCCAGCAGCCAAAGGGCTGGAGGGTACCAAGAGACCCAGTACTTC.

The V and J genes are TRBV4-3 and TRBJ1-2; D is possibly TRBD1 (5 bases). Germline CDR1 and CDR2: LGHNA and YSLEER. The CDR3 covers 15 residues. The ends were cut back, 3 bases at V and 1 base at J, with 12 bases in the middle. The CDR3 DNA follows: TGCGCCAGCAGCCAGGGAACAGGCCTTAACTATGGCTACACCTTC. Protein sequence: CASSQGTGLNYGYTF.

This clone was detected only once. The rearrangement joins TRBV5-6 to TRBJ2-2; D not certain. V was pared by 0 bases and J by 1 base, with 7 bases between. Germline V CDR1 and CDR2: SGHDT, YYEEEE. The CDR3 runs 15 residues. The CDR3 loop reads CASSLGSKNTGELFF. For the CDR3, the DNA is TGTGCCAGCAGCTTGGGCAGCAAGAACACCGGGGAGCTGTTTTTT.

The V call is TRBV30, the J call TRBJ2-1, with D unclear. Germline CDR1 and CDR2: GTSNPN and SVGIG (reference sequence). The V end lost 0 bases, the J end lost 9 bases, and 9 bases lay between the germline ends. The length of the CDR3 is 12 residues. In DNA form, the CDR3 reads TGTGCCTGGAGTGTAGCCCACGGTGAGCAGTTCTTC. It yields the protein CAWSVAHGEQFF.

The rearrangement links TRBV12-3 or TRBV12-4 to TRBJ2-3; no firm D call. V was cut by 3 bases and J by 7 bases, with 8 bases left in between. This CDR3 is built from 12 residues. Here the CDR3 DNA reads TGTGCCAGCAGTTTTACCGTAAATACGCAGTATTTT. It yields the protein CASSFTVNTQYF.